This T cell receptor beta chain was found in a study of blood T cell repertoires in COVID-19. Overall study: Acute and convalescent COVID-19 samples came from the United States, Italy and Spain. Sources were T cells, B-cell-depleted T cells, or PBMCs; the material itself was cDNA or gDNA.

Authors' methods: Reference gene primer amplification gave nucleated cell count estimates. The data were produced by immunoSEQ multiplex PCR, yet TCRdb's version contains in-frame clones alone and is incomplete. V and J calls and clone size are given by that table; D and trimming were obtained from the DNA. The sample shows approximately 120,000 clones, roughly 71% of them seen only once. This clone was detected only once. Germline values: CDR1 SGHTA, CDR2 FQGNSA. V was clipped by 5 bases and J by 12 bases, with 11 bases between them. This CDR3 is 12 amino acids long. The specimen sequenced was peripheral blood. The V and J genes are TRBV7-2 and TRBJ1-6; tentative D call: TRBD1 (5 bases). This receptor was taken from a man at least 80 years old with acute or convalescent COVID-19. The CDR3 nucleotides are TGTGCCAGCAGCCCCGGGGGAGGACCCCTCCACTTT. This gives the protein CASSPGGGPLHF.